These T cell receptor beta chains were read from a single sample in a study of cytomegalovirus exposure and HLA in healthy donors. Generated by immunoSEQ multiplex PCR, the TCRdb table keeps only in-frame clones and is missing some. Of 110,000 or so clones listed, roughly 80% are singletons. Sequencing input: PBMCs. The source is a man aged 25 to 40 in good health and CMV-seropositive. CDR3s include the opening cysteine and the closing phenylalanine or tryptophan. D genes are given only for firm matches. Expanded clones are given a class, and other clones once, few, many or no size at all.

J: TRBJ2-7; D: .; V: TRBV28; size: .; DNA: TGTGCCAGCAGTTTATCCCTGACAGCTACCTACGAGCAGTACTTC; CDR3: CASSLSLTATYEQYF
J: TRBJ2-7; D: .; V: TRBV14; size: once; DNA: TGTGCCAGCAGCCTTAGCCGTTACGAGCAGTACTTC; CDR3: CASSLSRYEQYF
J: TRBJ2-7; D: TRBD1; V: TRBV19; size: .; DNA: TGTGCCAGTAGGGAACAGGGGGCACCTAGCGAGCAGTACTTC; CDR3: CASREQGAPSEQYF
J: TRBJ2-5; D: TRBD2; V: TRBV6-5; size: once; DNA: TGTGCCAGCAGCTCGACTAGCGGGGGAGGGGCCCAGTACTTC; CDR3: CASSSTSGGGAQYF
J: TRBJ1-2; D: .; V: TRBV6-1; size: .; DNA: TGTGCCAGCAGGAGGGATGACAACTATGGCTACACCTTC; CDR3: CASRRDDNYGYTF
J: TRBJ1-2; D: .; V: TRBV5-1; size: .; DNA: TGCGCCAGCAGCGGTACAGGGAGTGGCTACACCTTC; CDR3: CASSGTGSGYTF
J: TRBJ2-3; D: .; V: TRBV4-3; size: .; DNA: TGCGCCAGCAGCCAAGAGTATCCCCCGGGCCTTAGGGGAACAGATACGCAGTATTTT; CDR3: CASSQEYPPGLRGTDTQYF
J: TRBJ1-6; D: .; V: TRBV7-6; size: .; DNA: TGTGCCAGCAGCTTAGCGCTAACGACAGCAAATTCACCCCTCCACTTT; CDR3: CASSLALTTANSPLHF
J: TRBJ1-1; D: .; V: TRBV5-1; size: .; DNA: TGCGCCAGCAGCTTCCCAAGTCCTACCGGTGAAGCTTTCTTT; CDR3: CASSFPSPTGEAFF
J: TRBJ1-3; D: TRBD1; V: TRBV28; size: .; DNA: TGTGCCAGCAGTTTATTAGGGGGGACAGCCTACTCTGGAAACACCATATATTTT; CDR3: CASSLLGGTAYSGNTIYF
J: TRBJ1-2; D: .; V: TRBV5-6; size: .; DNA: TGTGCCAGCAGCGCAACAGGGTTGCGTGGCTACACCTTC; CDR3: CASSATGLRGYTF
J: TRBJ1-2; D: .; V: TRBV4-1; size: .; DNA: TGCGCCAGCAGCCAAGACCTTAGGGGTGATGGCTACACCTTC; CDR3: CASSQDLRGDGYTF
J: TRBJ2-7; D: TRBD1; V: TRBV28; size: once; DNA: TGTGCCAGCAGTTCCCCGGGACAGGGGAGATACGAGCAGTACTTC; CDR3: CASSSPGQGRYEQYF
J: TRBJ2-3; D: TRBD1; V: TRBV7-9; size: .; DNA: TGTGCCAGCAGCTCACAGGGGGTTGCAGATACGCAGTATTTT; CDR3: CASSSQGVADTQYF
J: TRBJ1-1; D: TRBD1; V: TRBV7-3; size: .; DNA: TGTGCCAGCAGCATGATCCGGGACAGGGGGCTCCAGAACACTGAAGCTTTCTTT; CDR3: CASSMIRDRGLQNTEAFF
J: TRBJ1-2; D: TRBD1; V: TRBV5-1; size: .; DNA: TGCGCCAGCAGCTTGGCTACAGGGGCATTTTTCTATGGCTACACCTTC; CDR3: CASSLATGAFFYGYTF
J: TRBJ1-1; D: TRBD1; V: TRBV28; size: .; DNA: TGTGCCAGCAGTGCGGACAGGTCCCGACCTATGAACACTGAAGCTTTCTTT; CDR3: CASSADRSRPMNTEAFF
J: TRBJ2-5; D: .; V: TRBV7-6; size: .; DNA: TGTGCCAGCAGCTTAAACTTAAAAGAGACCCAGTACTTC; CDR3: CASSLNLKETQYF
J: TRBJ1-2; D: .; V: TRBV18; size: once; DNA: TGTGCCAGCTCACCCACCTCAGGGGATGGCTACACCTTC; CDR3: CASSPTSGDGYTF
J: TRBJ1-6; D: .; V: TRBV4-3; size: .; DNA: TGCGCCAGCAGCCAACGAGGGGAGGACAATTCACCCCTCCACTTT; CDR3: CASSQRGEDNSPLHF
J: TRBJ1-1; D: .; V: TRBV7-8; size: .; DNA: TGTGCCAGCAGCTCGGGGATTTGGACGGACACTGAAGCTTTCTTT; CDR3: CASSSGIWTDTEAFF
J: TRBJ1-6; D: .; V: TRBV6-5; size: .; DNA: TGTGCCAGCAGTTACGAACGGGGGTCACCCCTCCACTTT; CDR3: CASSYERGSPLHF
J: TRBJ2-2; D: .; V: TRBV20-1; size: once; DNA: TGCAGTGCTAGGGCCACCGGGGAGCTGTTTTTT; CDR3: CSARATGELFF
J: TRBJ1-1; D: .; V: TRBV28; size: .; DNA: TGTGCCAGCAGCCCAACTGCGACAGGAAAAGCTTTCTTT; CDR3: CASSPTATGKAFF
J: TRBJ1-1; D: .; V: TRBV6-5; size: .; DNA: TGTGCCAGCAGTTACGCAGGAACTGAAGCTTTCTTT; CDR3: CASSYAGTEAFF
J: TRBJ2-5; D: TRBD1; V: TRBV7-3; size: .; DNA: TGTGCCAGCAGCATGGACAGGGAATCTCGAGAGACCCAGTACTTC; CDR3: CASSMDRESRETQYF
J: TRBJ2-7; D: TRBD2; V: TRBV5-1; size: few; DNA: TGCGCCAGCAGCAGACGGGTGCTAGCGGGGGATACCTACGAGCAGTACTTC; CDR3: CASSRRVLAGDTYEQYF
J: TRBJ2-2; D: TRBD1; V: TRBV5-1; size: .; DNA: TGCGCCAGCAGCTTGCACGACAGGGGGCTCGCGAACACCGGGGAGCTGTTTTTT; CDR3: CASSLHDRGLANTGELFF
J: TRBJ1-6; D: TRBD1; V: TRBV6-1; size: many; DNA: TGTGCCAGCAGTGAATTAGGGACAGGGATTTCCCTCCACTTT; CDR3: CASSELGTGISLHF
J: TRBJ1-2; D: TRBD1; V: TRBV7-9; size: .; DNA: TGTGCCAGCCGACAGGGGGAGAGCGGCTACCCCTTC; CDR3: CASRQGESGYPF
J: TRBJ2-1; D: TRBD2; V: TRBV7-3; size: few; DNA: TGTGCCAGCAGCTTGGGACTAGCGGGGAACAATGAGCAGTTCTTC; CDR3: CASSLGLAGNNEQFF
J: TRBJ2-2; D: .; V: TRBV5-1; size: once; DNA: TGCGCCAGCAGCTTACAGGGAAACACCGGGGAGCTGTTTTTT; CDR3: CASSLQGNTGELFF
J: TRBJ1-3; D: .; V: TRBV6-1; size: .; DNA: TGTGCCAGCAGTGAACTCAGGATCTCTGGAAACACCATATATTTT; CDR3: CASSELRISGNTIYF